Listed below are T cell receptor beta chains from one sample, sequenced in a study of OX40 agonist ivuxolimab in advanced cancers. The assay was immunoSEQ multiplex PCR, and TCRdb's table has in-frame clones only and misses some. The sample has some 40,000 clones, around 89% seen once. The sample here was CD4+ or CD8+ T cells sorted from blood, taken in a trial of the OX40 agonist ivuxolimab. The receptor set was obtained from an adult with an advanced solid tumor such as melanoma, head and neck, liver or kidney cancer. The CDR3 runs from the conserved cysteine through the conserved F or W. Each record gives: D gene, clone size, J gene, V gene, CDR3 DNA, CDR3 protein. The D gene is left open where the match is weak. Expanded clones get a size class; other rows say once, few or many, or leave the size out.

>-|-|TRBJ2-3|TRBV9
TGTGCCAGCAGCTCGGCCGCAGGGGTTGGCACAGATACGCAGTATTTT
CASSSAAGVGTDTQYF
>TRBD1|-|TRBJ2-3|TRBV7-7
TGTGCCAGCAGCTTGAACGGACAGGGAGGTACGCAGTATTTT
CASSLNGQGGTQYF
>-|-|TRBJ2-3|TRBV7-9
TGTGGTGGGGGAGCTAGCACAGATACGCAGTATTTT
CGGGASTDTQYF
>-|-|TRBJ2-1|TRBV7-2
TGTGCCAGCAGCTCCGGGTGGGGTAGCTCCTACAATGAGCAGTTCTTC
CASSSGWGSSYNEQFF
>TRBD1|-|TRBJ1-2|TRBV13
TGTGCCAGCAGCTTAGGTGGACAGGGGGCGGTCTATGGCTACACCTTC
CASSLGGQGAVYGYTF
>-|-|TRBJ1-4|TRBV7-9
TGTGCCAGCAGCTTAGTCAGCCCGAAAAATGAAAAACTGTTTTTT
CASSLVSPKNEKLFF
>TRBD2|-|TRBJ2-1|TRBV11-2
TGTGCCAGCAGCTCGACCGGGACTAGCGGCAAACTATGGCAGTTCTTC
CASSSTGTSGKLWQFF
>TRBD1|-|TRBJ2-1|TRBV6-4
TGTGCCAGCAGTCGCGGGACAGGGGGCAATGAGCAGTTCTTC
CASSRGTGGNEQFF
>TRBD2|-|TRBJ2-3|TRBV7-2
TGTGCCAGCAGCTTACCGACTAGCGGGGTTATCACAGATACGCAATATTTT
CASSLPTSGVITDTQYF
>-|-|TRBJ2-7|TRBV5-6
TGTGCCAGCAGCAATGGGGACTTGCCCTACGAGCAGTACTTC
CASSNGDLPYEQYF
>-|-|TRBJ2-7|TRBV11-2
TGTGCCAGCAGCCCCGGACGGGGATACGAGCAGTACTTC
CASSPGRGYEQYF
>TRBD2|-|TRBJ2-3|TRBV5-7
TGTGCCAGCAGCTTGGGGCCAGCGGGGGGTATTGTCGGTACGCAGTATTTT
CASSLGPAGGIVGTQYF
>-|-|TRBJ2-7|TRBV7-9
TGTGCCAGCAGCCCCCGGGATACCTACGAGCAGTACTTC
CASSPRDTYEQYF
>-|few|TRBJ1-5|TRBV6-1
TGTGCCAGCAGTGTGGGGGCGAGTCAGCCCCAGCATTTT
CASSVGASQPQHF
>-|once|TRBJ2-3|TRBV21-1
TGTGCCAGCAGCAAATTACAGGGAGTCGGCACAGATACGCAGTATTTT
CASSKLQGVGTDTQYF
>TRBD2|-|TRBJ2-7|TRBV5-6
TGTGCCAGCAGCTTCGGGGGGGTCTACGAGCAGTACTTC
CASSFGGVYEQYF
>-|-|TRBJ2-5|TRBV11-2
TGTGCCAGCAGCTTTGAGGTGGGGGTGCAAGAGACCCAGTACTTC
CASSFEVGVQETQYF
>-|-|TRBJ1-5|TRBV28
TGTGCCAGCAGTTCTTTAGGGGACACTCAGCCCCAGCATTTT
CASSSLGDTQPQHF
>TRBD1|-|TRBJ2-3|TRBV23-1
TGCGCCAGCAGTCAATCGCACTCAACAGGGGGGATAGATACGCAGTATTTT
CASSQSHSTGGIDTQYF
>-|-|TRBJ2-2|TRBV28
TGTGCCAGCTCGAGGGAGATCACCGGGGAGCTGTTTTTT
CASSREITGELFF
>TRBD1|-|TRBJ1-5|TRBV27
TGTGCCAGCAGTTTAACGGGACAGGGACCCAATCAGCCCCAGCATTTT
CASSLTGQGPNQPQHF
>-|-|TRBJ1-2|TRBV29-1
TGCAGCGTTGAAGAGGTGGGGACCCGGGGGAACTATGGCTACACCTTC
CSVEEVGTRGNYGYTF
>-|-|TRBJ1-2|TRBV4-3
TGCGCCAGCAGCCAAGATAGGGGAGGGCGAACCTATGGCTACACCTTC
CASSQDRGGRTYGYTF
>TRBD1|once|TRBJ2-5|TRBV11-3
TGTGCCAGCAGCCCCCAGGGACAGACCGAGACCCAGTACTTC
CASSPQGQTETQYF
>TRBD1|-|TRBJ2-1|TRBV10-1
TGCGCCAGCAGTGAAGGACAGGGGGCAAATGAGCAGTTCTTC
CASSEGQGANEQFF
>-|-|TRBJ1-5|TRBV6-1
TGTGCCAGCAGTGAAGTACAGCCCCAGCATTTT
CASSEVQPQHF
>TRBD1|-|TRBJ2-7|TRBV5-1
TGCGCCAGCAGCATTCCCGGGACAGGGGGTGCGTGGTCTTACGAGCAGTACTTC
CASSIPGTGGAWSYEQYF
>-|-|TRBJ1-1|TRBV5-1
TGCGCCAGCAGCTTGGCTTCGTCCTGGACTGAAGCTTTCTTT
CASSLASSWTEAFF
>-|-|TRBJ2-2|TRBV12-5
TGTGCTAGTGGACCTTCCGACAGTTCCGGGGAGCTGTTTTTT
CASGPSDSSGELFF
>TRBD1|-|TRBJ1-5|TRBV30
TGTGCCTGGAGTCCCGGGACAGGGGGCAATCAGCCCCAGCATTTT
CAWSPGTGGNQPQHF
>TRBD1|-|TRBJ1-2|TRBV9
TGTGCCAGCAGACCGCAGGGGGACTATGGCTACACCTTC
CASRPQGDYGYTF
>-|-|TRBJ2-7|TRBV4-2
TGTGCCAGCAGCCAAGTACAGCAGTCCTACGAGCAGTACTTC
CASSQVQQSYEQYF
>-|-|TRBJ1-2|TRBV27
TGTGCCAGCAGTTTGCAAGGGGAGGGCTATGGCTACACCTTC
CASSLQGEGYGYTF
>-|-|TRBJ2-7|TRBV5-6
TGTGCCAGCAGCTTACAGGAATTCGGCCTTTACGAGCAGTACTTC
CASSLQEFGLYEQYF
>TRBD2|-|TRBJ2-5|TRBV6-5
TGTGCCAGCAGTTACTCGAGCGGGGGGGCCTCAGAGACCCAGTACTTC
CASSYSSGGASETQYF
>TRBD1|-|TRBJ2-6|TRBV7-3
TGTGCCAGCAGCTTTCCGGGACAGGAGAGCTCTGGGGCCAACGTCCTGACTTTC
CASSFPGQESSGANVLTF
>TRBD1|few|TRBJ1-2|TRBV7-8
TGTGCCAGCAGCCCGATAGGACAGGGGGCCGCTCCTAACTATGGCTACACCTTC
CASSPIGQGAAPNYGYTF
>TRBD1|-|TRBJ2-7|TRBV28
TGTGCCAGCAGTTTAAGGGACCGGGACAGGGGGCCCGAGCAGTACTTC
CASSLRDRDRGPEQYF
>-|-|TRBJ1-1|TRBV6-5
TGTGCCAGCAGTTACGGGGGGAACACTGAAGCTTTCTTT
CASSYGGNTEAFF
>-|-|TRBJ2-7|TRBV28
TGTGCCAGCAGAGAAGTGGCCCGTCAGGAAGAGCAGTACTTC
CASREVARQEEQYF
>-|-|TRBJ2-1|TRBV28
TGTGCCACCCAATTAGGGCGGTCCGGGAATGAGCAGTTCTTC
CATQLGRSGNEQFF
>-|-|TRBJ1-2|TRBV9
TGTGCCAGCAGCACCTACGGAGGGGGGGGCGCGGGTGAGGGCTACACCTTC
CASSTYGGGGAGEGYTF
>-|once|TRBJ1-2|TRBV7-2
TGTGCCAGCAGCTTAGGAGGGTCCTATGGCTACACCTTC
CASSLGGSYGYTF
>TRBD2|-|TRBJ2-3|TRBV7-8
TGTGCCAGCAGCCCCGGACTAGCGGGGGGGCCGGCAGATACGCAGTATTTT
CASSPGLAGGPADTQYF
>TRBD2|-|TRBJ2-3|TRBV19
TGTGCCAGTAGTTGGGCTAGCGGGGGGCAGGATACGCAGTATTTT
CASSWASGGQDTQYF
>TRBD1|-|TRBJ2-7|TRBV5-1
TGCGCCAGCGGTCCTGGAGAGGGGGCTGGTGAGCAGTACTTC
CASGPGEGAGEQYF
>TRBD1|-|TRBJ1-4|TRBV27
TGTGCCAGCAGTCTCCGCGGGACAGGGACTGAAAAACTGTTTTTT
CASSLRGTGTEKLFF
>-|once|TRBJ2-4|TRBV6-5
TGTGCCAGCAGTACCCGGGACTTCGGCATTCAGTACTTC
CASSTRDFGIQYF
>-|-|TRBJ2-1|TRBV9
TGTGCCAGCAGTGCAGACAGCTACAATGAGCAGTTCTTC
CASSADSYNEQFF
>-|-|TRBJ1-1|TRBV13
TGTGCCAGCAGAACGGACAGAACCATGAACACTGAAGCTTTCTTT
CASRTDRTMNTEAFF
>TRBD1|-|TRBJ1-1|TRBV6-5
TGTGCCAGCAGTTACCGGACAGGGGACACTGAAGCTTTCTTT
CASSYRTGDTEAFF
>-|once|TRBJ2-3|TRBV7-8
TGTGCCAGCAGCTTAGAGACTTCGCGGGATACGCAGTATTTT
CASSLETSRDTQYF
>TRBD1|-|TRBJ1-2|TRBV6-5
TGTGCCAGCAGTTACTCCGGACAGGGGGCGAGCGGCTACACCTTC
CASSYSGQGASGYTF
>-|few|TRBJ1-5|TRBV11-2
TGTGCCAGCAGCTTAGCGGGGGGCGACCAGCCCCAGCATTTT
CASSLAGGDQPQHF
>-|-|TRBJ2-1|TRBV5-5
TGTGCCAGCAGCTTGAAAAGGTCCGACAATGAGCAGTTCTTC
CASSLKRSDNEQFF
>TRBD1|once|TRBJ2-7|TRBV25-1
TGTGCCAGCAGTTATGGACAGGGGGGATTATACGAGCAGTACTTC
CASSYGQGGLYEQYF